The 10 T cell receptor beta chains below were found in one sample sequenced in a study of T-cell reconstitution after alpha-beta-depleted transplantation in children. TCRbeta library preparation incorporated unique molecular identifiers. From the PCR reads, TCRdb called clonotypes with MiXCR, one entry per CDR3 protein. The sample records 500,000 or so distinct CDR3 sequences, over 9.5% being singletons. This specimen was PBMCs, mostly from graft donor cells, taken 180 days after TCRalphabeta/CD19-depleted stem cell transplant. The receptors were gathered from a female patient under 10 years old who had a stem cell transplant for aplastic anemia, so the T cells may come from the graft donor.

There are a few counts of this clonotype. The CDR3 spells CASSASYEQYV. CDR3 nucleotide sequence: TGTGCCAGCAGCGCCTCCTACGAGCAGTACGTC. This chain joins TRBV7-9 and TRBJ2-7; D gene unclear. With 5 bases removed from V and 0 bases from J, the gap between germline ends came to 2 bases. This CDR3 is built from 11 residues. Germline V lookup: CDR1 SEHNR, CDR2 FQNEAQ (reference sequence).

There are many counts of this clonotype. CDR3 region: CASSFSGTGPYEQYF. The CDR3 nucleotides are TGTGCCAGCAGCTTTTCCGGGACAGGGCCATACGAGCAGTACTTC. This chain connects TRBV7-8 to TRBJ2-7; 9 bases match TRBD1. This CDR3 is 15 amino acids long. Germline CDR1 and CDR2: SGHVS and FQNEAQ. V was clipped by 3 bases and J by 4 bases; unmatched bases: 7.

For the CDR3, the DNA is TGTGCCAGCAGTTTATGGGGCAGGAACACAGATACGCAGTATTTT. Protein sequence: CASSLWGRNTDTQYF. The chain has TRBV27 and TRBJ2-3; a possible D gene is TRBD1 (5 bases). The CDR3 contains 15 residues. Deletions cut 1 base from V and 2 bases from J, with 10 bases between. Germline assignment: CDR1 MNHEY and CDR2 SMNVEV (reference sequence).

This clonotype came up a few times. This chain connects TRBV18 to TRBJ2-5, with D hard to call. Trimming removed 2 bases at V and 4 bases at J, with 11 bases between. Germline CDR1 is KGHSH and CDR2 is LQKENI. This CDR3 comprises 14 residues. CDR3 in amino acids: CASSPGSKGETQYF. CDR3 in DNA: TGTGCCAGCTCACCAGGTAGTAAGGGAGAGACCCAGTACTTC.

V usage is TRBV7-2 and J usage is TRBJ2-4, with a possible D match to TRBD1 (6 bases). Trimming shortened V by 4 bases and J by 0 bases, and 16 bases separated the two germline ends. This CDR3 has 17 amino acids. Germline assignment: CDR1 SGHTA and CDR2 FQGNSA. CDR3: CASSSTGSLIAKNIQYF. The DNA of the CDR3 is TGTGCCAGCAGCTCAACAGGGTCGCTGATAGCCAAAAACATTCAGTACTTC. Drawing the rest from reference TRBV7-2 and TRBJ2-4, the complete variable domain is GAGVSQSPSNKVTEKGKDVELRCDPISGHTALYWYRQSLGQGLEFLIYFQGNSAPDKSGLPSDRFSAERTGGSVSTLTIQRTQQEDSAVYLCASSSTGSLIAKNIQYFGAGTRLSVL.

This clonotype was recorded a few times. J is TRBJ2-3 and V is TRBV28; TRBD2 might be the D (5 bases). Germline CDR1 MDHEN, CDR2 SYDVKM. The CDR3 is 16 amino acids. Deletions cut 3 bases from V and 2 bases from J, with 15 bases between. The CDR3 sequence: CASSLDTTGNTDTQYF. As DNA, the CDR3 is TGTGCCAGCAGTTTGGATACCACCGGGAACACAGATACGCAGTATTTT.

This clonotype was recorded a few times. The genes are TRBV28 and TRBJ2-1; 12 nucleotides line up with TRBD2. Per the germline V gene, CDR1 is MDHEN and CDR2 is SYDVKM. The junction had 13 bases not matched to a gene; V was cut back by 4 bases and J by 9 bases. The CDR3 is 17 residues long. In DNA, the CDR3 is TGTGCCAGCAGTTCGCCTGGGGCTAGCGGGAGGGACCTTGAGCAGTTCTTC. Translation gives CASSSPGASGRDLEQFF.

This chain joins TRBV12-3 or TRBV12-4 and TRBJ1-1; D perhaps matches TRBD1 (6 bases). The length of the CDR3 is 13 residues. Deletions cut 5 bases from V and 8 bases from J, with 15 bases between. The CDR3 reads CASSMRQVSEAFF. CDR3 in DNA: TGTGCCAGCAGTATGAGACAGGTGAGCGAAGCTTTCTTT.

This clonotype occurred a few times. The chain combines TRBV25-1 with TRBJ1-2, with D unresolved. The CDR3 covers 13 residues. The V and J ends lost 5 bases and 3 bases respectively, with 10 bases between them. Germline CDR1 and CDR2: MGHDK and SYGVNS. Here the CDR3 reads CASSIENDYGYTF. The DNA of the CDR3 is TGTGCCAGCAGTATAGAAAACGACTATGGCTACACCTTC.

A few counts support this clonotype. This chain connects TRBV6-5 to TRBJ1-2; D perhaps matches TRBD1 (6 bases). Germline V gives CDR1 MNHEY, CDR2 SVGAGI. Trimming cost V 8 bases and J 5 bases, with 12 bases left between them. The CDR3 extends over 12 amino acids. The CDR3 nucleotides read TGTGCCAGCCGAGGGAGGGGGTATGGCTACACCTTC. This translates into CASRGRGYGYTF.